These 20 T cell receptor beta chains were sequenced from one sample in a study of CD8+CD57+ T cells in acquired aplastic anemia. Patients sequenced had flow cytometry evidence of CD8+CD57+ cell expansion. Genomic DNA provided the template from which TCR beta VDJ and CDR3 profiles were obtained. TCRdb analysed the reads with MiXCR anew, one entry per CDR3 protein. This table has around 160,000 distinct CDR3 sequences, 40% to 55% appearing once. Sequencing was carried out using sorted CD4+, CD8+, or CD8+CD57+ T cells (not recorded which) from PBMCs. These receptors originate from a human donor with aplastic anemia.

The chain carries TRBV7-3 and TRBJ2-7; the D is unclear. The last part of the DNA fits TRBJ2-1 better; the J call may be wrong. CDR3 length equals 13 residues. The germline gives CDR1 SGHTA, CDR2 FQGTGA. CDR3: CASSWAGSYEQFF. CDR3 sequence (DNA): TGTGCCAGCAGCTGGGCCGGGTCCTATGAGCAGTTCTTC.

This clonotype has a count of ten or more. This chain uses TRBV14 with TRBJ2-2; TRBD1 matches 7 bases. CDR1 is SGHDN and CDR2 is FVKESK in the germline V gene. CDR3 length: 16 residues. V dropped 1 base and J dropped 7; count of bases not matched to a gene: 9. The CDR3 nucleotides read TGTGCCAGCAGCCAAGTCGTAGGGGGCTCTGGCGGGGAGCTGTTTTTT. Its protein product is CASSQVVGGSGGELFF.

This clonotype has at least ten counts. V gene TRBV6-1 combines with J gene TRBJ2-2; 10 bases line up with TRBD2. After removal of 6 bases from V and 5 bases from J, the junction contained 3 bases not matched to a gene. From germline, CDR1 is MNHNS and CDR2 SASEGT. The CDR3 spans 14 residues. The CDR3 DNA sequence: TGTGCCAGCAGACCTAGCGGGAGAACCGGGGAGCTGTTTTTT. Encoded protein: CASRPSGRTGELFF.

This chain joins TRBV11-2 and TRBJ1-1; 12 positions match TRBD1. Germline CDR1 reads SGHAT; CDR2 reads FQNNGV. Trimming cost V 5 bases and J 6 bases; bases outside gene matches: 13. This CDR3 has 17 residues. CDR3 nucleotides: TGTGCCAGCAGCCAAAGGGACAGGGGGCGAAGTGGGGCTGAAGCTTTCTTT. It is translated as CASSQRDRGRSGAEAFF.

Remarks on this clonotype: Possible read error: a much larger clone is one base away. The chain employs TRBV6-4 and TRBJ1-1; tentative D call: TRBD1 (6 bases). Germline V CDR1 and CDR2: MRHNA, SNTAGT. The CDR3 covers 15 residues. Here the CDR3 reads CASRADGTTNTEASF. CDR3 nucleotide sequence: TGTGCCAGCAGGGCCGACGGGACAACGAACACTGAAGCTTCCTTT.

In its sample, this clonotype was seen many times. The chain carries TRBV19 and TRBJ2-1, with 12 bases that match TRBD2. Germline CDR1 and CDR2: LNHDA and SQIVND (reference sequence). There are 16 residues in the CDR3. Trimming took 2 bases from V and 8 from J; bases not matched to a gene: 7. CDR3 loop: CASSIRASGRADEQFF. In DNA, the CDR3 is TGTGCCAGTAGTATACGGGCTAGCGGGAGGGCCGATGAGCAGTTCTTC.

This clonotype occurred many times. The chain couples TRBV10-3 to TRBJ1-2; D is unresolved. Trimming pared 6 bases from V and 8 bases from J, leaving 16 bases between. The CDR3 extends over 13 amino acids. The germline V gene encodes CDR1 ENHRY and CDR2 SYGVKD. The CDR3 nucleotides are TGTGCCATCAGCAGCGGTCCTGAAGGGGGCTACACCTTC. As protein: CAISSGPEGGYTF.

This chain uses TRBV20-1 with TRBJ2-7; the D is unclear. Trimming stripped 3 bases from V and 3 bases from J, with 6 bases between. CDR1 and CDR2 (germline): DFQATT, SNEGSKA (reference sequence). This CDR3 has 11 residues. The chain's CDR3 is CSASSRYEQYF. The DNA for the CDR3 is TGCAGTGCTAGTAGTCGCTACGAGCAGTACTTC.

As concerns this clonotype: Relative to the germline gene, one junction end is altered; a read error may explain this. The chain couples TRBV10-3 to TRBJ2-7; possibly TRBD2 for D (6 bases). The germline V gene encodes CDR1 ENHRY and CDR2 SYGVKD. The CDR3 sequence is 13 residues long. This chain's CDR3 is CASSRTGLYEQYF. For the CDR3, the DNA is TGTGCCAGCAGTCGGACGGGACTTTACGAGCAGTACTTC.

V gene TRBV7-3 combines with J gene TRBJ2-7; 11 nucleotides agree with TRBD1. The CDR3 has 16 amino acids. Trimming removed 6 bases from V and 2 bases from J; junction bases left unmatched: 9. CDR1 and CDR2 (germline): SGHTA, FQGTGA. The CDR3 nucleotides read TGTGCCAGCAGTGAAGGGGGACAGGGGGTAACCTACGAGCAGTACTTC. Protein: CASSEGGQGVTYEQYF.

The V and J genes are TRBV18 and TRBJ2-3; D possibly corresponds to TRBD1 (6 bases). This CDR3 has 15 residues. V was clipped by 4 bases and J by 0 bases, with 11 bases between them. Germline CDR1 KGHSH, CDR2 LQKENI. In nucleotides, the CDR3 is TGTGCCAGCTCACTCTACAGGGAGAGCACAGATACGCAGTATTTT. It translates to CASSLYRESTDTQYF.

This clonotype was seen repeatedly, ten times or more. This sequence joins TRBV30 and TRBJ2-7; no clear D. Trimming stripped 2 bases from V and 4 bases from J, with 3 bases between. Germline V gives CDR1 GTSNPN, CDR2 SVGIG (reference sequence). CDR3 length: 10 amino acids. The CDR3 region has the DNA TGTGCCTGGAGTAAATACGAGCAGTACTTC. Its translation is CAWSKYEQYF.

Regarding this clonotype: This may come from a read error, since a much larger clone is one base off. The chain recombines TRBV20-1 with TRBJ1-1; D possibly corresponds to TRBD1 (5 bases). This CDR3 is 14 amino acids long. The germline V gene encodes CDR1 DFQATT and CDR2 SNEGSKA (reference sequence). Trimming took off 5 bases at V and 0 bases at J, with 13 bases between the two ends. The CDR3 bases are TGCAGTGCTTTCCCCGGAGGGGTGAACACTGAAGCTTTCTTT. It encodes CSAFPGGVNTEAFF.

This clonotype was counted between two and nine times. The chain combines TRBV19 with TRBJ1-5; possibly TRBD1 for D (6 bases). Germline V lookup: CDR1 LNHDA, CDR2 SQIVND (reference sequence). V was shortened by 5 bases and J by 1 base, with 9 bases between the two germline ends. This CDR3 comprises 14 residues. CDR3 loop: CASSAGQSNQPQHF. CDR3 nucleotides: TGTGCCAGTAGTGCGGGACAAAGCAATCAGCCCCAGCATTTT.

The chain has TRBV6-2 or TRBV6-3 and TRBJ2-2; D gene ambiguous. V was pared by 4 bases and J by 6 bases, with 9 bases between. The germline V gene encodes CDR1 MNHEY and CDR2 SVGEGT. CDR3 size: 13 residues. CDR3 in amino acids: CASSLSRPGELFF. In nucleotides, the CDR3 is TGTGCCAGCAGTTTGAGTCGTCCCGGGGAGCTGTTTTTT.

This clonotype was picked up one time. V usage is TRBV20-1 and J usage is TRBJ1-1; D gene ambiguous. The CDR3 is 14 amino acids. Germline V CDR1 and CDR2: DFQATT, SNEGSKA (reference sequence). V was clipped by 6 bases and J by 4 bases, with 18 bases between them. The CDR3 DNA reads as TGCAGTGCCGCCCCCCGGACCCTGGGCACTGAAGCTTTCTTT. Its translation: CSAAPRTLGTEAFF.

As to this clonotype: Germline is not matched at one junction end, which may reflect a read error. The chain joins TRBV6-4 to TRBJ2-1; maybe TRBD2 (5 bases). The CDR3 has 14 residues. Germline lookup yields CDR1 MRHNA and CDR2 SNTAGT. CDR3 residues: CASRDSRLNNEQFF. The CDR3 region has the DNA TGTGCCAGCAGGGACTCGCGGCTTAACAATGAGCAGTTCTTC.

There are many counts of this clonotype. The rearrangement uses TRBV6-5 and TRBJ1-6; D gene ambiguous. The CDR3 is 13 residues long. V was clipped by 4 bases and J by 7 bases, with 8 bases between them. The germline V gene encodes CDR1 MNHEY and CDR2 SVGAGI. CDR3 bases: TGTGCCAGCAGTTCGTCTGCGAATTCACCCCTCCACTTT. Translation gives CASSSSANSPLHF.

This clonotype appeared many times. The J gene is TRBJ1-6, the V gene TRBV3-1; tentative D call: TRBD1 (5 bases). Trimming left V 4 bases short and J 7 bases short, with 17 bases between. The CDR3 runs 16 residues. Germline loops: CDR1 LGHDT, CDR2 YNNKEL (reference sequence). The CDR3: CASSPLTGAINSPLHF. CDR3 nucleotides: TGTGCCAGCAGCCCCCTCACCGGGGCGATCAATTCACCCCTCCACTTT.

V gene TRBV10-3 combines with J gene TRBJ2-2; 7 bases fit TRBD2. CDR1 and CDR2 (germline): ENHRY, SYGVKD. CDR3 size: 17 residues. V lost 3 bases and J lost 0; bases outside the gene matches: 7. In nucleotides, the CDR3 is TGTGCCATCAGTGATATTGCTAGCGGTACGAACACCGGGGAGCTGTTTTTT. This codes for CAISDIASGTNTGELFF.